A single sample is the source of the 8 T cell receptor beta chains below, sequenced in a study of beta chain features in type 1 diabetes. Isolated RNA was reverse transcribed in full, so expressed TCRB transcripts were sequenced. Produced via immunoSEQ multiplex PCR; TCRdb's table is partial and in-frame only. There are under 950,000 clones in the sample; roughly 15% occur only once, and 0.023% lies in the top ten. Sequencing was done on a sample of naive CD4+ T cells from blood. These receptors all come from a woman in her late teens or twenties in good health.

The chain combines TRBV4-1 with TRBJ2-2, with D maybe TRBD1 (5 bases). This CDR3 comprises 15 residues. V lost 2 bases, J lost 2 bases, and 9 bases lay in between. Germline CDR1 and CDR2: MGHRA and YSYEKL. The CDR3 here is CASSQQGINTGELFF. In nucleotides, the CDR3 is TGCGCCAGCAGCCAACAGGGAATTAACACCGGGGAGCTGTTTTTT.

This chain links TRBV7-3 with TRBJ2-2; TRBD2 agrees at 9 bases. After removal of 2 bases from V and 6 bases from J, the junction contained 10 bases not matched to a gene. In germline, CDR1 is SGHTA, CDR2 FQGTGA. This CDR3 region has 17 residues. The CDR3 DNA sequence: TGTGCCAGCAGCTTATCTGTTAGCGGGAGCGTATCCGGGGAGCTGTTTTTT. It encodes CASSLSVSGSVSGELFF. Based on the CDR3 plus reference TRBV7-3 and TRBJ2-2, the full variable domain is GAGVSQTPSNKVTEKGKYVELRCDPISGHTALYWYRQSLGQGPEFLIYFQGTGAADDSGLPNDRFFAVRPEGSVSTLKIQRTERGDSAVYLCASSLSVSGSVSGELFFGEGSRLTVL.

This chain uses TRBV6-6 with TRBJ2-2; no reliable D call. Trimming left V 2 bases short and J 7 bases short, with 5 bases between. CDR3 size: 12 residues. Germline CDR1 reads MNHNY; CDR2 reads SVGAGI (reference sequence). The CDR3 region has the DNA TGTGCCAGCAGTTACCGGAACGGGGAGCTGTTTTTT. Translation: CASSYRNGELFF.

Concerning this clone: The identical CDR3 is also encoded by other nucleotide sequences in the sample. The J gene is TRBJ2-7, the V gene TRBV18; 7 nucleotides line up with TRBD1. Trimming at V came to 3 bases and at J to 4 bases, leaving 6 bases not matched to a gene. The germline V gene encodes CDR1 KGHSH and CDR2 LQKENI. CDR3 size: 14 residues. The CDR3, as DNA: TGTGCCAGCTCACCCCCGGGACAGCTGTACGAGCAGTACTTC. It codes for CASSPPGQLYEQYF.

The sample holds a few counts of this clone. This CDR3 is also generated by other DNA sequences in the sample. The genes are TRBV9 and TRBJ2-1; TRBD2 matches at 12 bases. Trimming cost V 2 bases and J 4 bases; bases outside gene matches: 1. The germline V gene has CDR1 SGDLS and CDR2 YYNGEE. This CDR3 has 15 amino acids. CDR3 residues: CASSVGLAGYNEQFF. CDR3 coding DNA: TGTGCCAGCAGCGTCGGACTAGCGGGGTACAATGAGCAGTTCTTC.

This clone appeared many times. This specimen includes other DNA sequences encoding the same CDR3. The chain couples TRBV7-2 to TRBJ2-5; D is unclear. CDR3 length equals 11 residues. V lost 4 bases to trimming and J lost 2 bases, with 2 bases between them. Per the germline V gene, CDR1 is SGHTA and CDR2 is FQGNSA. Here the CDR3 reads CASSSQETQYF. The CDR3 DNA is TGTGCCAGCAGCTCTCAAGAGACCCAGTACTTC.

This clone was counted a few times. The rearrangement links TRBV6-6 to TRBJ1-1, with D uncertain. Germline CDR1 reads MNHNY; CDR2 reads SVGAGI (reference sequence). With 6 bases removed from V and 5 bases from J, the gap between germline ends came to 10 bases. This CDR3 spans 12 amino acids. The CDR3 DNA reads TGTGCCAGCAGCTACGGGTGGACTGAAGCTTTCTTT. Its translation is CASSYGWTEAFF.

This clone turned up a few times. Being one base from a much bigger clone, this may be a read error. CDR3 loop: CASSSGYEQYF. The CDR3 nucleotides are TGTGCCAGCAGCTCAGGCTACGAGCAGTACTTC. The V call is TRBV11-2, the J call TRBJ2-7; D uncertain. The V gene lost 4 bases and the J gene lost 3 bases, with 4 bases spanning the gap. This CDR3 contains 11 residues. The germline CDR1 and CDR2 sequences are SGHAT and FQNNGV.